This TCR beta chain is drawn from a study of technical replicates of blood from a handful of donors. There are a few counts of this clone. Clones were sequenced by immunoSEQ multiplex PCR, and TCRdb holds only the in-frame ones, with some missing. The data hold around 68,000 clones, with 91% observed a single time. CDR3 length: 14 residues. V dropped 3 bases and J dropped 5 bases, with 10 bases sitting between them. Germline V gene sequence: CDR1 SEHNR, CDR2 FQNEAQ (reference sequence). The specimen sequenced was T cells isolated from PBMCs. This chain links TRBV7-9 with TRBJ2-2; D possibly corresponds to TRBD2 (5 bases). The clonotype was recovered from a human donor in good health. Some clones in this sample may be carry-over from other donors' samples. The CDR3 bases are TGTGCCAGCAGCTTTTCGGGGTTTACCGGGGAGCTGTTTTTT. It is translated as CASSFSGFTGELFF.